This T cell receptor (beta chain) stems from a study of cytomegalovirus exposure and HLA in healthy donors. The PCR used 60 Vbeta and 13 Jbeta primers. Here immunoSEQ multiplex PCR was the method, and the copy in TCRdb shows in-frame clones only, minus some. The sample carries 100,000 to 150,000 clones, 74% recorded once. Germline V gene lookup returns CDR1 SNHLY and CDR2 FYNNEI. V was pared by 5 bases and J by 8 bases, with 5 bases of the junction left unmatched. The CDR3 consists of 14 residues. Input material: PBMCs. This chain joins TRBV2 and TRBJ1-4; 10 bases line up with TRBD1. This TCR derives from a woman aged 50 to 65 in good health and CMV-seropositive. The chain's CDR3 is CASSRTGGREKLFF. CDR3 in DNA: TGTGCCAGCAGTAGGACAGGGGGTCGGGAAAAACTGTTTTTT. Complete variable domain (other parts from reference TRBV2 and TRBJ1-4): EPEVTQTPSHQVTQMGQEVILRCVPISNHLYFYWYRQILGQKVEFLVSFYNNEISEKSEIFDDQFSVERPDGSNFTLKIRSTKLEDSAMYFCASSRTGGREKLFFGSGTQLSVL.